The 28 T cell receptor beta chains in this list originate from one sample, sequenced in a study of T cell repertoires in cytomegalovirus infection. TCRdb called the reads again in MiXCR, with one record for every CDR3 protein. The data show approximately 500,000 distinct CDR3 sequences, 25% to 35% seen once. Their antigen targets remain unknown. The sample here was cultured PBMCs, taken from culture after CMV antigen stimulation. These receptors were collected from a human donor in good health (CMV status not recorded). Some clones in this sample may be carry-over from other donors' samples.

This clonotype was seen a few times. The chain joins TRBV7-3 to TRBJ2-7, with 8 bases that match TRBD2. The length of the CDR3 is 16 residues. Germline CDR1 reads SGHTA; CDR2 reads FQGTGA. V lost 1 base and J lost 0; bases outside the gene matches: 5. The DNA of the CDR3 is TGTGCCAGCAGCTTAAGTGGCGGGGGGAGCTCCTACGAGCAGTACTTC. Amino acids: CASSLSGGGSSYEQYF. Looking up the rest from reference TRBV7-3 and TRBJ2-7 gives the full variable domain: GAGVSQTPSNKVTEKGKYVELRCDPISGHTALYWYRQSLGQGPEFLIYFQGTGAADDSGLPNDRFFAVRPEGSVSTLKIQRTERGDSAVYLCASSLSGGGSSYEQYFGPGTRLTVT.

The chain carries TRBV24-1 and TRBJ2-2; TRBD2 matches 7 bases. The CDR3 has 14 residues. Germline V lookup: CDR1 KGHDR, CDR2 SFDVKD. V shed 5 bases and J 6 bases; nucleotides not matched to a gene: 5. The CDR3 sequence is CATSGYAGAGELFF. The CDR3 nucleotides are TGTGCCACCAGTGGATACGCGGGAGCCGGGGAGCTGTTTTTT.

This sequence joins TRBV6-6 and TRBJ1-3; D not certain. The CDR3 consists of 16 residues. V lost 5 bases and J 2 bases, leaving 16 bases between the germline ends. Germline CDR1 reads MNHNY; CDR2 reads SVGAGI (reference sequence). The CDR3 protein is CASSQGPPSPGNTIYF. The CDR3 DNA sequence: TGTGCCAGCAGTCAAGGGCCTCCGTCCCCTGGAAACACCATATATTTT.

This clonotype was found a few times. J is TRBJ2-5 and V is TRBV19, with 10 bases that match TRBD1. The CDR3 consists of 15 residues. V dropped 3 bases and J dropped 3; count of bases not matched to a gene: 4. Germline V gene sequence: CDR1 LNHDA, CDR2 SQIVND (reference sequence). The CDR3 bases are TGTGCCAGTAGTATTAGGGGACAGGGGAAAGAGACCCAGTACTTC. Translating it yields CASSIRGQGKETQYF.

The rearrangement joins TRBV6-2 or TRBV6-3 to TRBJ1-1; TRBD1 is a possible D gene (5 bases). Germline V gene sequence: CDR1 MNHEY, CDR2 SVGEGT. Trimming removed 4 bases at V and 5 bases at J, with 17 bases between. The CDR3 sequence is 15 residues long. For the CDR3, the DNA is TGTGCCAGCAGTTTGGTTGGGGGTCGGAGGACTGAAGCTTTCTTT. It is translated as CASSLVGGRRTEAFF.

The rearrangement uses TRBV11-2 and TRBJ2-2; 9 bases agree with TRBD2. This CDR3 has 14 amino acids. Germline CDR1 reads SGHAT; CDR2 reads FQNNGV. J gave up 7 bases and V 5 bases, and 5 bases lay outside the gene matches. CDR3 nucleotides: TGTGCCAGCAGCCTCAGACTAGCGGTCGGGGAGCTGTTTTTT. Residues: CASSLRLAVGELFF.

In its sample, this clonotype was seen a few times. The chain recombines TRBV7-2 with TRBJ2-1, with 10 bases fitting TRBD2. Germline values: CDR1 SGHTA, CDR2 FQGNSA. The ends lost 5 bases at V and 15 bases at J; junction bases unmatched: 19. The CDR3 is made up of 16 amino acids. CDR3 nucleotides: TGTGCCAGCAGCCAAGGGTTGGGGGCTCTAGCGGGAGTGTGGTTCTTC. Protein product: CASSQGLGALAGVWFF.

The V and J genes are TRBV7-2 and TRBJ1-2; D might be TRBD1 (5 bases). The germline V gene has CDR1 SGHTA and CDR2 FQGNSA. Trimming removed 5 bases from V and 7 bases from J, with 17 bases in between. This CDR3 region has 14 residues. The CDR3 DNA sequence: TGTGCCAGCAGCCCACGGGGCTTGGCACTTGGCTACACCTTC. Amino acid sequence: CASSPRGLALGYTF. Looking up the rest from reference TRBV7-2 and TRBJ1-2 gives the full variable domain: GAGVSQSPSNKVTEKGKDVELRCDPISGHTALYWYRQSLGQGLEFLIYFQGNSAPDKSGLPSDRFSAERTGGSVSTLTIQRTQQEDSAVYLCASSPRGLALGYTFGSGTRLTVV.

This clonotype was seen a single time. The rearrangement uses TRBV6-1 and TRBJ2-7; 8 bases align to TRBD1. The CDR3 contains 14 residues. V gave up 8 bases and J gave up 2 bases; unmatched junction bases: 8. Germline loops: CDR1 MNHNS, CDR2 SASEGT. The CDR3 DNA follows: TGTGCCAGCCAGGACAGGGCGTATACCTACGAGCAGTACTTC. Its protein product is CASQDRAYTYEQYF.

The gene calls are TRBV6-1 and TRBJ2-3; TRBD2 matches at 10 bases. The length of the CDR3 is 16 residues. Germline trimming cut 5 bases from V and 2 bases from J; bases unmatched to any gene: 7. CDR1 and CDR2 from the germline V gene are MNHNS and SASEGT. CDR3 sequence: CASSYRTSGNTDTQYF. For the CDR3, the DNA is TGTGCCAGCAGTTACCGGACTAGCGGAAACACAGATACGCAGTATTTT.

The chain combines TRBV10-3 with TRBJ2-7; D is perhaps TRBD1 (5 bases). The germline V gene encodes CDR1 ENHRY and CDR2 SYGVKD. Trimming pared 4 bases from V and 3 bases from J, leaving 10 bases between. The CDR3 spans 13 residues. The CDR3 DNA is TGTGCCATCAGTGGAACAGGAGACTACGAGCAGTACTTC. Protein sequence: CAISGTGDYEQYF.

The gene calls are TRBV7-2 and TRBJ2-5; D gene unclear. CDR1 and CDR2 from the germline V gene are SGHTA and FQGNSA. The CDR3 loop spans 14 amino acids. Trimming cost V 7 bases and J 4 bases, with 16 bases left between them. The CDR3 nucleotides read TGTGCCAGCACCCCATATAGGGATTCAGAGACCCAGTACTTC. Encoded protein: CASTPYRDSETQYF.

For the CDR3, the DNA is TGTGCCAGCAGCGAGGACAGGCAGGGGAAACTGTTTTTT. Translating gives CASSEDRQGKLFF. The chain uses TRBV6-6 and TRBJ1-4; 7 nucleotides agree with TRBD1. This CDR3 comprises 13 residues. The V and J ends lost 6 bases and 11 bases, in that order; junction bases with no gene match: 9. Germline V CDR1 and CDR2: MNHNY, SVGAGI (reference sequence).

The CDR3 bases are TGCGCCCTCAGCTTGACATATACGCAGTATTTT. It specifies CALSLTYTQYF. The chain combines TRBV23-1 with TRBJ2-3; the D is unclear. TRBV23-1 is given ORF status, its function remaining uncertain. The germline V and J ends were trimmed by 11 bases and 7 bases, with 13 bases remaining between them. CDR3 length: 11 amino acids.

The chain is built from TRBV2 and TRBJ2-4; tentatively, D is TRBD2 (5 bases). V lost 6 bases to trimming and J lost 1 base, with 10 bases between them. The CDR3 is 14 amino acids. Germline-derived CDR1 and CDR2 are SNHLY and FYNNEI. CDR3 protein: CASRDPGAKNIQYF. CDR3 in DNA: TGTGCCAGCAGAGATCCGGGGGCCAAAAACATTCAGTACTTC.

This clonotype was recorded at least ten times. V usage is TRBV7-2 and J usage is TRBJ2-5, with D possibly TRBD1 on 6 matching bases. V shed 7 bases and J shed 2 bases, with 17 bases lying between them. The CDR3 loop spans 15 amino acids. Germline CDR1 and CDR2: SGHTA and FQGNSA. The CDR3 is CASTSGTRGQETQYF. In DNA, the CDR3 is TGTGCCAGCACCTCGGGCACGAGGGGGCAAGAGACCCAGTACTTC. Full variable domain (outside the CDR3, taken from reference TRBV7-2 and TRBJ2-5): GAGVSQSPSNKVTEKGKDVELRCDPISGHTALYWYRQSLGQGLEFLIYFQGNSAPDKSGLPSDRFSAERTGGSVSTLTIQRTQQEDSAVYLCASTSGTRGQETQYFGPGTRLLVL.

This chain uses TRBV2 with TRBJ2-1; 8 bases align to TRBD2. CDR1 and CDR2 from the germline V gene are SNHLY and FYNNEI. J was trimmed by 0 bases and V by 5 bases; bases with no gene match: 3. This CDR3 spans 15 amino acids. DNA of the CDR3: TGTGCCAGCAGTACTAGCGGCTTCTCCTACAATGAGCAGTTCTTC. Translating it yields CASSTSGFSYNEQFF.

There are a few counts of this clonotype. The rearrangement links TRBV7-2 to TRBJ2-3; D is perhaps TRBD2 (5 bases). Trimming stripped 5 bases from V and 6 bases from J, with 12 bases between. This CDR3 has 13 amino acids. The germline CDR1 and CDR2 sequences are SGHTA and FQGNSA. The CDR3 DNA reads TGTGCCAGCAGCACCTGGACTGGGGATACGCAGTATTTT. This codes for CASSTWTGDTQYF.

The genes are TRBV7-9 and TRBJ2-1, with D tentatively TRBD2 (6 bases). Germline loops: CDR1 SEHNR, CDR2 FQNEAQ (reference sequence). Trimming left V 1 base short and J 2 bases short, with 18 bases between. The CDR3 is 18 amino acids. The CDR3 region is CASSLEGFRGSPYNEQFF. DNA for the CDR3: TGTGCCAGCAGCTTAGAGGGTTTTCGGGGGAGCCCCTACAATGAGCAGTTCTTC.

The J gene is TRBJ2-2, the V gene TRBV6-5, with D possibly matching TRBD2 (6 bases). V lost 0 bases and J 6 bases, leaving 17 bases between the germline ends. This CDR3 region has 17 residues. Germline V lookup: CDR1 MNHEY, CDR2 SVGAGI. The DNA of the CDR3 is TGTGCCAGCAGTTACTCGATGGGGACTTTGTTGGCCGGGGAGCTGTTTTTT. Protein: CASSYSMGTLLAGELFF.

This chain links TRBV18 with TRBJ2-1; D is uncertain. The CDR3 contains 12 residues. CDR1 and CDR2 (germline): KGHSH, LQKENI. V gave up 2 bases and J gave up 8 bases, with 7 bases separating them. Here the CDR3 DNA reads TGTGCCAGCTCACCAGTGTCGGATGAGCAGTTCTTC. Residues: CASSPVSDEQFF. The full variable domain, completed using reference TRBV18 and TRBJ2-1, is NAGVMQNPRHLVRRRGQEARLRCSPMKGHSHVYWYRQLPEEGLKFMVYLQKENIIDESGMPKERFSAEFPKEGPSILRIQQVVRGDSAAYFCASSPVSDEQFFGPGTRLTVL.

The J gene is TRBJ2-3, the V gene TRBV27; tentative D call: TRBD2 (6 bases). The CDR3 loop spans 15 amino acids. V lost 6 bases and J 6 bases, leaving 19 bases between the germline ends. Germline V gene sequence: CDR1 MNHEY, CDR2 SMNVEV (reference sequence). The CDR3 DNA reads TGTGCCAGCAGAACCCTTTCGGGAGTATCCGATACGCAGTATTTT. Amino acids: CASRTLSGVSDTQYF.

This chain links TRBV7-9 with TRBJ1-1, with D tentatively TRBD1 (5 bases). This CDR3 is built from 13 residues. Trimming left V 8 bases short and J 1 base short, with 11 bases between. Germline loops: CDR1 SEHNR, CDR2 FQNEAQ (reference sequence). For the CDR3, the DNA is TGTGCCAGCGTAGACAGTTCGAACACTGAAGCTTTCTTT. It codes for CASVDSSNTEAFF.

The rearrangement uses TRBV9 and TRBJ2-1; D tentatively fits TRBD1 or TRBD2 (5 bases each). The ends were cut back, 3 bases at V and 6 bases at J, with 16 bases in the middle. Germline-derived CDR1 and CDR2 are SGDLS and YYNGEE. This CDR3 comprises 15 residues. In DNA form, the CDR3 reads TGTGCCAGCAGCGAATACGGGACCCCGAGCAATGAGCAGTTCTTC. Translated, it gives CASSEYGTPSNEQFF.

On this clonotype itself: One end of the junction is discordant with germline, which a read error may explain. The rearrangement links TRBV28 to TRBJ1-6; no definite D call. The CDR3 is made up of 13 amino acids. Germline V gene lookup returns CDR1 MDHEN and CDR2 SYDVKM. The CDR3 sequence: CASREIYNSPLHF. Written as DNA, the CDR3 is TGCGCAAGTCGGGAGATCTATAATTCACCCCTCCACTTT.

This clonotype has more than one count but fewer than ten. The chain recombines TRBV29-1 with TRBJ2-2; 12 bases are a match to TRBD2. Unmatched junction bases numbered 4, after V lost 1 base and J lost 1 base. This CDR3 is 17 amino acids long. The germline CDR1 and CDR2 sequences are SQVTM and ANQGSEA. The DNA of the CDR3 is TGCAGCGTTGAAGGGACTAGCGGGAAGAGGAACACCGGGGAGCTGTTTTTT. Amino acids: CSVEGTSGKRNTGELFF.

The chain recombines TRBV24-1 with TRBJ2-1, with no clear D. With 9 bases removed from V and 7 bases from J, the gap between germline ends came to 9 bases. CDR3 size: 11 residues. Germline loops: CDR1 KGHDR, CDR2 SFDVKD. CDR3 sequence reads: CATGGVNEQFF. The CDR3 DNA sequence: TGTGCCACCGGTGGGGTTAATGAGCAGTTCTTC.

Details on this clonotype: Since a much larger clone is just one base distant, this may be a read error. The chain couples TRBV6-2 or TRBV6-3 to TRBJ2-2; D not resolved. Trimming removed 1 base at V and 5 bases at J, with 2 bases between. The germline CDR1 and CDR2 sequences are MNHEY and SVGEGT. This CDR3 has 12 amino acids. The CDR3 reads CASSYWTGELFF. The DNA for the CDR3 is TGTGCCAGCAGTTACTGGACCGGGGAGCTGTTTTTT.